This T cell receptor beta chain was sequenced for a study of T cell responses to AZD1222 COVID-19 vaccine. Study context: Second-dose recipients at about 4 or about 12 weeks were treated as one pooled group. Overall study results and limits: Dominant CD4 TCR responses targeted spike regions 160-218 and 743-854. Of spike-specific TCRs, nearly half reportedly target regions left unmutated in variants. When two AZD1222 doses had been given, Spike-specific TCR breadth and depth rose.

Germline values: CDR1 SGHTA, CDR2 FQGTGA. The CDR3 sequence is 18 residues long. V shed 1 base and J shed 3 bases, with 18 bases lying between them. Generated by immunoSEQ multiplex PCR, the TCRdb table keeps only in-frame clones and is missing some. The sample consists of roughly 120,000 clones, roughly 88% of them appearing once. A word on this clone: Its antigen remains unknown.

The TCR sequence derives from an adult in good health. Sequencing used peripheral blood, obtained on day 0 of AZD1222 vaccination. The chain combines TRBV7-3 with TRBJ1-4; weak D call: TRBD1 (6 bases). DNA for the CDR3: TGTGCCAGCAGCTTAAGCGGAGCGTCAGGGGTTGCTAATGAAAAACTGTTTTTT. It is translated as CASSLSGASGVANEKLFF. The entire variable domain, with the rest obtained from reference TRBV7-3 and TRBJ1-4, is as follows: GAGVSQTPSNKVTEKGKYVELRCDPISGHTALYWYRQSLGQGPEFLIYFQGTGAADDSGLPNDRFFAVRPEGSVSTLKIQRTERGDSAVYLCASSLSGASGVANEKLFFGSGTQLSVL.